This T cell receptor (beta chain) was recorded in a study of healthy donors' naive CD4 and CD8 T cells. General study results and limits: Positive CDR3 charge linked to CD4+ cells, negative to CD8+ cells.

The CDR3 has 15 residues. V was cut by 4 bases and J by 9 bases, with 16 bases left in between. Germline values: CDR1 LNHDA, CDR2 SQIVND (reference sequence). This clonotype has just a few counts. Its specificity is not known. Each TCR library used 500 ng of total RNA and a linear amplification protocol. MiXCR, applied by TCRdb to the reads, yields one record per CDR3 protein. The top ten clones hold 2% to 2.5% of a sample with about 180,000 distinct CDR3 sequences, 74% of them seen once. This clonotype was obtained from a pool of human donors in good health; the sample pools cells from several healthy donors. What was sequenced was naive CD4+ and CD8+ T cells sorted from blood, pooled from several donors. The rearrangement joins TRBV19 to TRBJ1-6; D unclear. The chain's CDR3 is CASSTPWTSGSPLHF. For the CDR3, the DNA is TGTGCCAGTAGTACGCCTTGGACGAGTGGTTCACCCCTCCACTTT.